These T cell receptor beta chains were read from a single sample in a study of cytomegalovirus exposure and HLA in healthy donors. Profiling relied on immunoSEQ multiplex PCR, and the TCRdb table lists in-frame clones only, not all of them. This repertoire includes 200,000 to 250,000 clones. The sample was PBMCs. These TCRs come from a woman in her 30s in good health and CMV-seropositive. CDR3s include the opening cysteine and the closing phenylalanine or tryptophan. A D gene is named only where the DNA matches it firmly.

TRBJ2-7 | . | TRBV9 | CASSVATKGMSRLEQYF | TGTGCCAGCAGCGTAGCTACGAAGGGGATGAGCAGACTCGAGCAGTACTTC
TRBJ1-2 | TRBD1 | TRBV6-5 | CASSYSIGTDYGYTF | TGTGCCAGCAGTTACTCGATTGGGACAGACTATGGCTACACCTTC
TRBJ2-5 | . | TRBV10-3 | CAISESAAVETQYF | TGTGCCATCAGTGAGTCGGCTGCTGTTGAGACCCAGTACTTC
TRBJ2-3 | TRBD2 | TRBV9 | CASSVVGRVWGTDTQYF | TGTGCCAGCAGCGTAGTCGGGAGGGTGTGGGGCACAGATACGCAGTATTTT
TRBJ1-5 | . | TRBV6-1 | CASSEALQSNQPQHF | TGTGCCAGCAGTGAGGCTTTGCAAAGCAATCAGCCCCAGCATTTT
TRBJ1-5 | TRBD1 | TRBV27 | CASSLGQGYQPQHF | TGTGCCAGCAGCCTTGGACAGGGGTACCAGCCCCAGCATTTT
TRBJ1-2 | TRBD1 | TRBV18 | CASSPGQGLPGGYTF | TGTGCCAGCTCACCGGGACAGGGACTACCTGGTGGCTACACCTTC
TRBJ1-1 | . | TRBV28 | CASSLEGYRDTEAFF | TGTGCCAGCAGTTTAGAGGGTTATAGGGACACTGAAGCTTTCTTT
TRBJ2-7 | . | TRBV28 | CASSLPSYEQYF | TGTGCCAGCAGTCTACCGTCCTACGAGCAGTACTTC
TRBJ1-1 | . | TRBV6-5 | CASSYSLQLNTEAFF | TGTGCCAGCAGTTACTCCCTACAGCTGAACACTGAAGCTTTCTTT
TRBJ2-4 | TRBD1 | TRBV6-5 | CASSFSGQQNIQYF | TGTGCCAGCAGTTTTTCGGGACAGCAAAACATTCAGTACTTC
TRBJ2-1 | TRBD2 | TRBV5-4 | CATTGIAGGNNEQFF | TGTGCCACTACCGGAATAGCGGGAGGTAACAATGAGCAGTTCTTC
TRBJ2-1 | TRBD2 | TRBV5-1 | CASSFSERGGDNEQFF | TGCGCCAGCAGCTTCTCCGAGCGGGGGGGGGACAATGAGCAGTTCTTC
TRBJ2-7 | TRBD1 | TRBV6-5 | CASSRQGTVYEQYF | TGTGCCAGCAGTCGACAGGGGACGGTATACGAGCAGTACTTC
TRBJ2-7 | . | TRBV19 | CASSTPQGREQYF | TGTGCCAGTAGCACCCCGCAGGGTCGCGAGCAGTACTTC
TRBJ1-2 | TRBD1 | TRBV25-1 | CASTPPTGGNYGYTF | TGTGCCAGCACCCCTCCGACAGGGGGAAACTATGGCTACACCTTC
TRBJ2-3 | TRBD2 | TRBV6-6 | CASRSLAGSLTDTQYF | TGTGCCAGCAGGTCCCTAGCGGGAAGTCTCACAGATACGCAGTATTTT
TRBJ1-4 | TRBD1 | TRBV2 | CASSEEGAPNEKLFF | TGTGCCAGCAGTGAAGAGGGGGCGCCTAATGAAAAACTGTTTTTT
TRBJ1-1 | . | TRBV9 | CASSTLGGQTEAFF | TGTGCCAGCAGCACCCTCGGGGGGCAGACGGAAGCTTTCTTT
TRBJ1-1 | TRBD1 | TRBV11-3 | CASSQDRKSEAFF | TGTGCCAGCAGCCAGGACAGGAAGTCTGAAGCTTTCTTT
TRBJ1-1 | . | TRBV4-1 | CASSQGLWREAFF | TGCGCCAGCAGCCAAGGACTTTGGCGGGAAGCTTTCTTT
TRBJ2-7 | TRBD2 | TRBV5-1 | CASSPGTSGYSYEQYF | TGCGCCAGCAGCCCGGGGACTAGCGGCTACTCCTACGAGCAGTACTTC
TRBJ1-4 | . | TRBV10-3 | CAIGIGRTPSTNEKLFF | TGTGCCATCGGGATTGGTAGGACTCCATCAACTAATGAAAAACTGTTTTTT
TRBJ1-1 | . | TRBV6-5 | CASRVSGVTEAFF | TGTGCCAGCAGAGTATCAGGGGTCACTGAAGCTTTCTTT
TRBJ2-2 | TRBD2 | TRBV4-3 | CASSHRAGGFDTGELFF | TGCGCCAGCAGCCATAGAGCGGGAGGGTTCGACACCGGGGAGCTGTTTTTT
TRBJ2-7 | . | TRBV2 | CASTPSGYEQYF | TGTGCCAGCACCCCCTCGGGCTACGAGCAGTACTTC
TRBJ1-4 | TRBD1 | TRBV29-1 | CSVGEGTANEKLFF | TGCAGCGTTGGAGAGGGGACAGCTAATGAAAAACTGTTTTTT
TRBJ2-5 | TRBD2 | TRBV7-2 | CASSARGGGGTQYF | TGTGCCAGCAGCGCGCGGGGTGGCGGGGGGACCCAGTACTTC
TRBJ1-1 | TRBD1 | TRBV4-2 | CASSHLSGTGETEAFF | TGTGCCAGCAGCCACCTTTCCGGGACAGGGGAGACTGAAGCTTTCTTT
TRBJ2-1 | TRBD2 | TRBV5-6 | CASRSLAGSYNEQFF | TGTGCCAGCAGATCACTAGCGGGGAGCTACAATGAGCAGTTCTTC
TRBJ1-2 | . | TRBV2 | CASSEPESDINYGYTF | TGTGCCAGCAGTGAACCAGAGTCGGACATTAACTATGGCTACACCTTC
TRBJ2-7 | . | TRBV15 | CATSVGTPSYEQYF | TGTGCCACCAGCGTCGGGACTCCATCCTACGAGCAGTACTTC
TRBJ2-1 | . | TRBV7-8 | CASSHENNEQFF | TGTGCCAGCAGCCACGAGAACAATGAGCAGTTCTTC
TRBJ1-1 | . | TRBV19 | CASSNKGETEAFF | TGTGCCAGTAGTAATAAGGGGGAAACTGAAGCTTTCTTT
TRBJ2-1 | . | TRBV4-1 | CASSHRAASYNEQFF | TGCGCCAGCAGCCACCGTGCGGCCTCCTACAATGAGCAGTTCTTC
TRBJ1-1 | TRBD1 | TRBV5-1 | CASSLGQPNTEAFF | TGCGCCAGCAGCCTGGGACAGCCGAACACTGAAGCTTTCTTT
TRBJ2-1 | TRBD2 | TRBV6-4 | CASSRIPSGGGNEQFF | TGTGCCAGCAGCCGCATACCTAGCGGGGGTGGGAATGAGCAGTTCTTC
TRBJ1-1 | . | TRBV7-2 | CASIITTGTEAFF | TGTGCCAGCATCATCACCACAGGTACTGAAGCTTTCTTT
TRBJ2-1 | . | TRBV5-4 | CASSLQGTLQSEQFF | TGTGCCAGCAGCTTGCAGGGGACCCTACAATCTGAGCAGTTCTTC
TRBJ2-6 | TRBD1 | TRBV9 | CASSVDPTGGNVLTF | TGTGCCAGCAGCGTCGACCCGACAGGGGGCAACGTCCTGACTTTC
TRBJ2-7 | TRBD1 | TRBV4-1 | CASSQATGKPYEQYF | TGCGCCAGCAGCCAGGCGACAGGGAAGCCCTACGAGCAGTACTTC
TRBJ1-2 | TRBD1 | TRBV19 | CASSIPTGINYGYTF | TGTGCCAGTAGTATCCCGACAGGGATAAACTATGGCTACACCTTC
TRBJ2-4 | . | TRBV6-5 | CASSFQGGLAKNIQYF | TGTGCCAGCAGTTTCCAGGGGGGACTAGCCAAAAACATTCAGTACTTC
TRBJ2-2 | TRBD2 | TRBV5-4 | CASTRGGRSTGELFF | TGTGCCAGCACGAGAGGCGGGAGAAGTACCGGGGAGCTGTTTTTT
TRBJ2-1 | . | TRBV9 | CASSVEGSGHYGEQFF | TGTGCCAGCAGCGTAGAGGGTAGCGGACATTATGGTGAGCAGTTCTTC
TRBJ2-5 | . | TRBV5-1 | CASSSSLETQYF | TGCGCCAGCAGCTCCTCCCTAGAGACCCAGTACTTC
TRBJ2-1 | TRBD1 | TRBV19 | CASTQTGSKYNEQFF | TGTGCCAGTACCCAGACAGGGTCAAAATACAATGAGCAGTTCTTC
TRBJ1-1 | . | TRBV6-1 | CASSAWNTEAFF | TGTGCCAGCAGTGCCTGGAACACTGAAGCTTTCTTT
TRBJ2-5 | . | TRBV5-1 | CASSFQTGNQETQYF | TGCGCCAGCAGCTTCCAAACAGGGAACCAAGAGACCCAGTACTTC
TRBJ2-7 | TRBD2 | TRBV28 | CASSFSGRGPSEQYF | TGTGCCAGCAGTTTTAGCGGGAGAGGCCCCTCCGAGCAGTACTTC